This TCR beta chain was found in a study of OX40 agonist ivuxolimab in advanced cancers. Turning to the study itself: Ivuxolimab, an agonist antibody against OX40 (CD134), was given to patients. A mean age of about 56 years, range roughly 20 to 80, was recorded, and under 85% were male.

Profiling relied on immunoSEQ multiplex PCR, and the TCRdb table lists in-frame clones only, not all of them. The top ten clones hold about 0.89% of a sample with around 94,000 clones, 91% of them seen once. CDR1 and CDR2 from the germline V gene are SGHVS and FQNEAQ. Trimming pared 5 bases from V and 3 bases from J, leaving 32 bases between. This CDR3 is 21 amino acids long. The specimen comprised CD4+ or CD8+ T cells sorted from blood, sampled in a trial of the OX40 agonist ivuxolimab. The genes are TRBV7-8 and TRBJ2-1, with D maybe TRBD2 (7 bases). This clonotype was sampled from an adult with an advanced solid tumor such as melanoma, head and neck, liver or kidney cancer. CDR3 sequence reads: CASSPRDPLGGGPDRYNEQFF. CDR3 nucleotides: TGTGCCAGCAGCCCCCGGGACCCCTTAGGGGGAGGGCCTGACCGCTACAATGAGCAGTTCTTC.